This T cell receptor beta chain was recorded in a study of early T cells in non-severe SARS-CoV-2 infection. Turning to the study itself: Chains from this unsorted whole-blood bulk RNA could not be paired. Study-wide findings and caveats: A preference for anti-spike CD8 responses marked VDJdb matching, which missed private and CD4 specificities.

Researchers tagged individual cDNA molecules with unique molecular identifiers. MiXCR was run by TCRdb on the 5' RACE reads, yielding one entry per CDR3 protein. The table has around 55,000 distinct CDR3 sequences, more than 6.5% seen once; the top ten hold more than 5%. Concerning this clonotype: The target antigen is unknown.

This CDR3 spans 13 amino acids. CDR1 is LNHDA and CDR2 is SQIVND in the germline V gene (reference sequence). The V end lost 3 bases, the J end lost 2 bases, and 7 bases lay between the germline ends. The material was whole blood, obtained at baseline. The TCR was taken from an adult who was a healthcare worker with PCR-confirmed SARS-CoV-2 infection or an uninfected control (not recorded which). The rearrangement links TRBV19 to TRBJ1-2, with D maybe TRBD1 (6 bases). CDR3 bases: TGTGCCAGTAGTATCCAGGGGAACTATGGCTACACCTTC. The encoded protein is CASSIQGNYGYTF.